This is a list of T cell receptor beta chains from one sample in a study of human T cells and chemical hapten exposure. TCRdb re-derived calls from the RACE reads in MiXCR, one entry per CDR3 protein. This sample has some 330,000 distinct CDR3 sequences, with 5% to 6.5% found just once. The starting material was whole blood, obtained in connection with sensitization to the hapten diphenylcyclopropenone (DPC). These receptors all stem from a woman aged 18-35 years with alopecia areata. Some clones in this sample may be carry-over from other donors' samples. Each CDR3 is given with its conserved first and last residue. A D gene is named only where the DNA matches it firmly. Size tells how often a clone was seen (once, few, many) or the class of an expanded clone, and some rows leave it out.

TRBD2 | TRBJ2-2 | 16 | TRBV6-4 | . | TGTGCCAGCCCCAAGTCTAGCGGGGGCGGCACCGGGGAGCTGTTTTTT | CASPKSSGGGTGELFF
TRBD2 | TRBJ2-4 | 19 | TRBV5-1 | . | TGCGCCAGCAGCTTCTTTGCGGGGACTAGCGGGGCGACCAAAAACATTCAGTACTTC | CASSFFAGTSGATKNIQYF
TRBD1 | TRBJ2-3 | 17 | TRBV6-2/TRBV6-3 | few | TGTGCCAGCAGTTACCCCGGGACAGGGGGTAGGACAGATACGCAGTATTTT | CASSYPGTGGRTDTQYF
. | TRBJ2-7 | 16 | TRBV4-3 | many | TGCGCCAGCAGCCAAGATGCGACACACTCGTCCTACGAGCAGTACTTC | CASSQDATHSSYEQYF
TRBD1 | TRBJ2-3 | 13 | TRBV5-1 | . | TGCGCCAGCACCGGACAGGGACAGGATACGCAGTATTTT | CASTGQGQDTQYF
TRBD2 | TRBJ2-3 | 15 | TRBV12-3/TRBV12-4 | . | TGTGCCAGCACCCTTAGGACTAGCACGGCCCATACGCAGTATTTT | CASTLRTSTAHTQYF
TRBD2 | TRBJ2-5 | 17 | TRBV15 | few | TGTGCCACCAGCAGTAGGACTAGCGGGGGGAGGAAAGAGACCCAGTACTTC | CATSSRTSGGRKETQYF
. | TRBJ1-3 | 16 | TRBV4-3 | few | TGCGCCAGCAGCCAAGATCGGCAGATCTCTGGAAACACCATATATTTT | CASSQDRQISGNTIYF
. | TRBJ2-5 | 15 | TRBV13 | many | TGTGCCAGCAGCTTAGTAATCGGGGGTTTAGAGACCCAGTACTTC | CASSLVIGGLETQYF
. | TRBJ2-1 | 14 | TRBV18 | many | TGTGCCAGCTCACCACCGGGGGGTTACAATGAGCAGTTCTTC | CASSPPGGYNEQFF
. | TRBJ2-5 | 15 | TRBV9 | few | TGTGCCAGCAGCCCGAATTTAGACACGAAAGAGACCCAGTACTTC | CASSPNLDTKETQYF
. | TRBJ1-1 | 15 | TRBV2 | few | TGTGCCAGCAACCCTCGAGGGGGGGAGAACACTGAAGCTTTCTTT | CASNPRGGENTEAFF
TRBD1 | TRBJ1-2 | 13 | TRBV7-2 | many | TGTGCCAGCAGCTGGGGACAGCGCTATGGCTACACCTTC | CASSWGQRYGYTF
. | TRBJ1-5 | 15 | TRBV27 | . | TGTGCCAGCAGTTGGCAAGGCCTCCTAAATCAGCCCCAGCATTTT | CASSWQGLLNQPQHF
TRBD1 | TRBJ1-1 | 14 | TRBV25-1 | . | TGTGCCAGCAGTGCGGCAGGGGGGGATTTTGAAGCTTTCTTT | CASSAAGGDFEAFF
TRBD1 | TRBJ1-6 | 17 | TRBV4-3 | . | TGCGCCAGCAGCCAAGATTTGGGACAGGGCAATAATTCACCCCTCCACTTT | CASSQDLGQGNNSPLHF